This T cell receptor beta chain was sequenced during a study of blood T cells in healthy people across ages. Study-level background: For every two T cells, template switching captured about one barcoded beta molecule.

Alongside a J-beta primer mix, a sample-barcoded 5' primer served in a second PCR lasting about 7 to 11 cycles. The study obtained at least 2.5 million CDR3-containing paired-end reads from every sample. MiXCR, applied by TCRdb to the 5' RACE reads, yields one record per CDR3 protein. This table has under 1,000,000 distinct CDR3 sequences, 30% to 45% appearing once. General study points: CMV status of donors was not determined, possibly confounding expanded clonotype changes.

Germline V gene data show CDR1 as LGHNA and CDR2 as YNFKEQ. The germline V and J ends were trimmed by 0 bases and 3 bases, with 11 bases remaining between them. The CDR3 totals 15 residues. As concerns this clonotype: The antigen is undetermined.

The rearrangement joins TRBV4-2 to TRBJ1-2; D not resolved. This clonotype was obtained from a man aged 18 to 29 in good health. Sequencing was carried out using blood. CDR3 amino acids: CASSQEGYGDYGYTF. Written as DNA, the CDR3 is TGTGCCAGCAGCCAAGAGGGGTACGGGGACTATGGCTACACCTTC.